This T cell receptor (beta chain) emerged from a study of blood T cells in healthy people across ages. Study details: When template switching was applied, about one barcoded beta molecule was captured per two T cells. Findings of the study overall: Whereas aged donors had fewer naive CD4+ cells, long-lived donors had more of them and higher diversity.

The people who gave samples were healthy Caucasians from Russia, aged roughly 6 to 95. The CDR3 spans 13 residues. Losses at the gene ends were 5 bases for V and 7 bases for J; bases not matched to a gene: 5. Germline-derived CDR1 and CDR2 are SGHAT and FQNNGV. Primed by a sample-barcoded 5' primer and a J-beta primer mix, a second PCR proceeded for about 7 to 11 cycles. Each sample yielded at least 2.5 million CDR3-containing paired-end reads. TCRdb re-called the 5' RACE reads through MiXCR, storing one row per CDR3 protein. The sample records about 1.4 million distinct CDR3 sequences, roughly 60% being singletons. Concerning this clonotype itself: The antigen remains unidentified.

The chain links TRBV11-2 to TRBJ1-2, with TRBD1 identical over 9 bases. The TCR sequence derives from a young man in good health. Sequencing was done on a sample of blood. The CDR3 reads CASSLGTGCGYTF. CDR3 sequence (DNA): TGTGCCAGCAGCCTAGGGACAGGGTGTGGCTACACCTTC. Looking up the rest from reference TRBV11-2 and TRBJ1-2 gives the full variable domain: EAGVAQSPRYKIIEKRQSVAFWCNPISGHATLYWYQQILGQGPKLLIQFQNNGVVDDSQLPKDRFSAERLKGVDSTLKIQPAKLEDSAVYLCASSLGTGCGYTFGSGTRLTVV.